This T cell receptor (beta chain) came from a study of shared clonotypes between healthy human individuals. This was a deep-level run. Assay: immunoSEQ multiplex PCR; the TCRdb copy retains only in-frame clones and omits some. The top ten hold about 11% of the sample, which has some 500,000 clones, over 60% seen once. CDR1 LNHNV and CDR2 YYDKDF come from the germline V gene (reference sequence). The CDR3 sequence is 15 residues long. V was cut by 0 bases and J by 2 bases, with 10 bases left in between. The receptor was isolated from a woman aged 40 to 55 in good health. Some clones in this sample may be carry-over from other donors' samples. This chain joins TRBV15 and TRBJ2-5; the D gene is possibly TRBD1 (5 bases). The source material was PBMCs. CDR3 nucleotides: TGTGCCACCAGCAGAGATGGGGCGGTTCAAGAGACCCAGTACTTC. Its protein product is CATSRDGAVQETQYF.